Listed below are T cell receptor beta chains from one sample, sequenced in a study of cytomegalovirus exposure and HLA in healthy donors. Produced via immunoSEQ multiplex PCR; TCRdb's table is partial and in-frame only. The profile shows 140,000 to 150,000 clones, approximately 80% of them singletons. The sequencing sample was made of PBMCs. These receptors all stem from a woman aged 40 to 50 in good health and CMV-seropositive. The CDR3 runs from the conserved cysteine through the conserved F or W. The D gene is left open where the match is weak. Rows give clone size only sometimes, using once, few, many, or a class for an expanded clone.

CDR3aa | CDR3nt | d_gene | len | abundance | j_gene | v_gene
CSVTHGDRTYEQYF | TGCAGCGTTACCCACGGGGACAGGACCTACGAGCAGTACTTC | TRBD1 | 14 | - | TRBJ2-7 | TRBV29-1
CASSSYTEAEQYF | TGTGCCAGCAGTTCCTACACGGAGGCCGAGCAGTACTTC | - | 13 | few | TRBJ2-7 | TRBV6-7
CASSLSRTDTQYF | TGTGCCAGCTCACTGAGCCGTACAGATACGCAGTATTTT | - | 13 | - | TRBJ2-3 | TRBV18
CASSVGQYNSPLHF | TGTGCCAGCAGCGTAGGACAGTATAATTCACCCCTCCACTTT | - | 14 | - | TRBJ1-6 | TRBV9
CASSPPGQGAWGYTF | TGTGCCAGCTCACCCCCGGGACAGGGGGCTTGGGGCTACACCTTC | TRBD1 | 15 | once | TRBJ1-2 | TRBV18
CASSLTGANEQFF | TGTGCCAGTAGTCTAACAGGAGCCAATGAGCAGTTCTTC | - | 13 | once | TRBJ2-1 | TRBV19
CASSFSGGGDGYTF | TGTGCCAGCAGTTTCTCAGGGGGCGGCGATGGCTACACCTTC | TRBD1 | 14 | - | TRBJ1-2 | TRBV6-1
CATSTVGGSNYGYTF | TGTGCCACCAGCACCGTGGGGGGATCTAACTATGGCTACACCTTC | - | 15 | - | TRBJ1-2 | TRBV15
CASSSIGTGDEQYF | TGTGCCAGCAGTTCAATCGGGACAGGGGACGAGCAGTACTTC | TRBD1 | 14 | once | TRBJ2-7 | TRBV27
CASSIGRQRGYGYTF | TGTGCCAGTAGTATCGGTAGGCAGCGGGGCTATGGCTACACCTTC | - | 15 | - | TRBJ1-2 | TRBV19
CASRVAGTTDTQYF | TGTGCCAGCAGGGTAGCGGGCACCACAGATACGCAGTATTTT | TRBD2 | 14 | - | TRBJ2-3 | TRBV5-4
CASSFPQGGFNEKLFF | TGTGCTAGCAGCTTCCCTCAGGGAGGGTTTAATGAAAAACTGTTTTTT | - | 16 | few | TRBJ1-4 | TRBV7-7
CASGPTGNYGYTF | TGCGCCAGCGGCCCTACAGGGAACTATGGCTACACCTTC | - | 13 | - | TRBJ1-2 | TRBV10-1
CASSSETAATGELFF | TGTGCCAGCAGCTCTGAGACAGCTGCCACCGGGGAGCTGTTTTTT | - | 15 | - | TRBJ2-2 | TRBV7-9
CASSPDRVRSYEQYF | TGTGCCAGCAGCCCGGACAGGGTCCGCTCCTACGAGCAGTACTTC | TRBD1 | 15 | - | TRBJ2-7 | TRBV14
CASSPKDSREEKLFF | TGTGCCAGCAGTCCCAAGGACAGTAGGGAGGAAAAACTGTTTTTT | - | 15 | - | TRBJ1-4 | TRBV6-6
CASTDGTAGTSGREAPGELFF | TGTGCCAGCACTGACGGGACAGCCGGGACTAGCGGGAGGGAAGCTCCCGGGGAGCTGTTTTTT | TRBD2 | 21 | once | TRBJ2-2 | TRBV27
CASSETGGSTDTQYF | TGTGCCAGCAGTGAGACAGGGGGGAGCACAGATACGCAGTATTTT | TRBD1 | 15 | - | TRBJ2-3 | TRBV28
CASALAGEYEQYF | TGTGCCAGCGCTTTAGCGGGAGAGTACGAGCAGTACTTC | TRBD2 | 13 | - | TRBJ2-7 | TRBV28
CASSSPGTGTSPLHF | TGTGCCAGCTCCTCCCCCGGGACAGGGACCTCACCCCTCCACTTT | TRBD1 | 15 | once | TRBJ1-6 | TRBV28
CSGGQGALDEQYF | TGCAGCGGGGGACAGGGGGCGCTTGACGAGCAGTACTTC | TRBD1 | 13 | few | TRBJ2-7 | TRBV29-1
CASSKAGPGELFF | TGTGCCAGCAGCAAAGCGGGCCCCGGGGAGCTGTTTTTT | - | 13 | - | TRBJ2-2 | TRBV21-1
CASSFTGTRVDNEQFF | TGTGCCAGCAGTTTCACCGGGACAAGGGTGGACAATGAGCAGTTCTTC | - | 16 | - | TRBJ2-1 | TRBV27
CASSQLAGKYEQYF | TGTGCCAGCAGCCAACTAGCGGGGAAATACGAGCAGTACTTC | TRBD2 | 14 | - | TRBJ2-7 | TRBV5-5
CASSPGQTQETQYF | TGCGCCAGCAGCCCAGGACAGACTCAAGAGACCCAGTACTTC | - | 14 | - | TRBJ2-5 | TRBV4-1
CASSPAGLSSYEQYF | TGTGCCAGCAGCCCAGCAGGTCTCAGCTCCTACGAGCAGTACTTC | - | 15 | once | TRBJ2-7 | TRBV7-9
CASSQTNRDSYEQYF | TGTGCCAGCAGCCAGACAAACCGGGACAGCTACGAGCAGTACTTC | TRBD1 | 15 | - | TRBJ2-7 | TRBV14
CASSQLQGATEAFF | TGCGCCAGCAGCCAATTACAGGGGGCCACTGAAGCTTTCTTT | TRBD1 | 14 | - | TRBJ1-1 | TRBV5-1
CSVGGGRIYEQYF | TGCAGCGTTGGTGGCGGGAGGATCTACGAGCAGTACTTC | TRBD2 | 13 | once | TRBJ2-7 | TRBV29-1
CASSRGLAARDTQYF | TGCGCCAGCAGCCGGGGACTAGCGGCCCGCGATACGCAGTATTTT | TRBD2 | 15 | - | TRBJ2-3 | TRBV4-1